Only a few counts were recorded for the clone carrying this T cell receptor (beta chain). This record comes from a study of blood T cells in healthy people across ages. Next came a second PCR, run for roughly 6 to 11 cycles, which used a sample-barcoded 5' primer along with a J-beta primer mix. Using its own MiXCR run on the 5' RACE reads, TCRdb lists one record per CDR3 protein. This table has some 760,000 distinct CDR3 sequences, around 25% appearing once. Germline CDR1 reads SGHAT; CDR2 reads FQNNGV. Losses at the gene ends were 5 bases for V and 4 bases for J; bases not matched to a gene: 4. The CDR3 extends over 13 amino acids. A further study also used this sample, focusing on T cells of mothers and their children. That work contributes: No persistent microchimeric T cell clones were detected.

The sequenced material came from blood. J is TRBJ1-2 and V is TRBV11-2, with TRBD1 matching 7 bases. This sequence was found in a boy aged 5 to 17 in good health. The CDR3: CASSMGQSYGYTF. Here the CDR3 DNA reads TGTGCCAGCAGCATGGGACAGAGCTATGGCTACACCTTC.